This is a list of T cell receptor beta chains from one sample in a study of T-cell memory formation after mild COVID-19. TCRdb fed the 5' RACE reads into MiXCR, producing one record per CDR3 protein. The sample has roughly 310,000 distinct CDR3 sequences, around a sixth seen once. The sequenced sample consisted of PBMCs or a T cell subset sorted from them (not recorded which). All receptors come from a man younger than 35 who had mild COVID-19 (a few samples of this study predate the infection). Cell type and time point are not known. The CDR3 runs from the conserved cysteine through the conserved F or W. A D gene is named only where the DNA matches it firmly. The size entry is marked missing in some rows and otherwise reads once, few, many or a size class.

v_gene: TRBV27
j_gene: TRBJ2-5
abundance: few
d_gene: .
CDR3nt: TGTGCCAGCAGTTTTGATCCCTCTGGGCAAGAGACCCAGTACTTC
CDR3aa: CASSFDPSGQETQYF

v_gene: TRBV12-3/TRBV12-4
j_gene: TRBJ2-1
abundance: few
d_gene: .
CDR3nt: TGTGCCAGCAGTATCGGGAGTTACAATGAGCAGTTCTTC
CDR3aa: CASSIGSYNEQFF

v_gene: TRBV10-2
j_gene: TRBJ2-7
abundance: many
d_gene: TRBD1
CDR3nt: TGCGCCAGCAGCGCACCGGGACAGGGGGCGCGGGAGCAGTACTTC
CDR3aa: CASSAPGQGAREQYF

v_gene: TRBV4-3
j_gene: TRBJ1-2
abundance: .
d_gene: .
CDR3nt: TGCGCCAGCAGCCAAGCTGGGGGCTATGGCTACACCTTC
CDR3aa: CASSQAGGYGYTF

v_gene: TRBV28
j_gene: TRBJ1-1
abundance: .
d_gene: .
CDR3nt: TGTGCCAGTTTAGGGCTATTGTCCATGAACACTGAAGCTTTCTTT
CDR3aa: CASLGLLSMNTEAFF

v_gene: TRBV28
j_gene: TRBJ1-1
abundance: few
d_gene: .
CDR3nt: TGTGCCAGCAGTTCGAAGCGGACTGAAGCTTTCTTT
CDR3aa: CASSSKRTEAFF

v_gene: TRBV7-9
j_gene: TRBJ2-7
abundance: .
d_gene: .
CDR3nt: TGTGCCAGCACACCAGGGGTGTCCTACGAGCAGTACTTC
CDR3aa: CASTPGVSYEQYF

v_gene: TRBV3-1
j_gene: TRBJ1-3
abundance: .
d_gene: .
CDR3nt: TGTGCCAGCAGCCAAACCCCAGGGGTCGGAAACACCATATATTTT
CDR3aa: CASSQTPGVGNTIYF

v_gene: TRBV7-8
j_gene: TRBJ2-5
abundance: .
d_gene: TRBD1
CDR3nt: TGTGCCAGCAGCGACGCGGGACAGGGTACGGAGACCCAGTACTTC
CDR3aa: CASSDAGQGTETQYF

v_gene: TRBV12-3/TRBV12-4
j_gene: TRBJ2-7
abundance: few
d_gene: TRBD1
CDR3nt: TGTGCCAGCAGCCACAGACAGGGAGACTACGAGCAGTACTTC
CDR3aa: CASSHRQGDYEQYF

v_gene: TRBV5-4
j_gene: TRBJ1-2
abundance: few
d_gene: .
CDR3nt: TGTGCCAGCAGCCAGGACGGAGTCTATGGCTACACCTTC
CDR3aa: CASSQDGVYGYTF

v_gene: TRBV6-2/TRBV6-3
j_gene: TRBJ2-5
abundance: few
d_gene: TRBD2
CDR3nt: TGTGCCAGCAGTTCCGGGGCGGGGGTCCCCCAAGAGACCCAGTACTTC
CDR3aa: CASSSGAGVPQETQYF

v_gene: TRBV5-5
j_gene: TRBJ1-2
abundance: .
d_gene: .
CDR3nt: TGTGCCAGCAGCTTGGTCGGAGGGGCAGGATACACCTTC
CDR3aa: CASSLVGGAGYTF

v_gene: TRBV7-2
j_gene: TRBJ1-6
abundance: few
d_gene: .
CDR3nt: TGTGCCAGCAGCTCGGAACCCCCAAGCTCCTATAATTCACCCCTCCACTTT
CDR3aa: CASSSEPPSSYNSPLHF

v_gene: TRBV7-2
j_gene: TRBJ1-1
abundance: .
d_gene: .
CDR3nt: TGTGCCAGCAGCCTAATAGGGGTTTCTACAGGGTTTTTTGAAGCTTTCTTT
CDR3aa: CASSLIGVSTGFFEAFF

v_gene: TRBV7-6
j_gene: TRBJ1-2
abundance: few
d_gene: TRBD1
CDR3nt: TGTGCCAGCAGCTTAGATTCGGGGAGGGGGCGCCATGGCTACACCTTC
CDR3aa: CASSLDSGRGRHGYTF

v_gene: TRBV2
j_gene: TRBJ1-2
abundance: .
d_gene: TRBD1
CDR3nt: TGTGCCAGCCCCCAGGGGACAGTAAACTATGGCTACACCTTC
CDR3aa: CASPQGTVNYGYTF

v_gene: TRBV5-1
j_gene: TRBJ2-5
abundance: few
d_gene: TRBD2
CDR3nt: TGCGCCAGCAGCTTGGTGGCTAGCGGACGGCAAGAGACCCAGTACTTC
CDR3aa: CASSLVASGRQETQYF

v_gene: TRBV7-9
j_gene: TRBJ2-7
abundance: many
d_gene: .
CDR3nt: TGTGCCAGCAGCTTTGAGAGCTCCTACGAGCAGTACTTC
CDR3aa: CASSFESSYEQYF

v_gene: TRBV29-1
j_gene: TRBJ1-1
abundance: many
d_gene: .
CDR3nt: TGCAGCGTTAGTCCGGGATGGGGTATGAACACTGAAGCTTTCTTT
CDR3aa: CSVSPGWGMNTEAFF

v_gene: TRBV7-9
j_gene: TRBJ2-3
abundance: .
d_gene: .
CDR3nt: TGTGCCAGCCGGGCACTCACAGATACGCAGTATTTT
CDR3aa: CASRALTDTQYF

v_gene: TRBV12-3/TRBV12-4
j_gene: TRBJ2-7
abundance: .
d_gene: .
CDR3nt: TGTGCCAGCAACGTAGGGTTGAGCTCCTACGAGCAGTACTTC
CDR3aa: CASNVGLSSYEQYF

v_gene: TRBV6-5
j_gene: TRBJ2-3
abundance: .
d_gene: TRBD2
CDR3nt: TGTGCCAGCACCCCCTTGCGGGGGGGGTGGACAGATACGCAGTATTTT
CDR3aa: CASTPLRGGWTDTQYF

v_gene: TRBV6-5
j_gene: TRBJ2-1
abundance: .
d_gene: .
CDR3nt: TGTGCCAGCAGTAAAACAGGGTCGAGTGAGCAGTTCTTC
CDR3aa: CASSKTGSSEQFF

v_gene: TRBV15
j_gene: TRBJ1-2
abundance: .
d_gene: .
CDR3nt: TGTGCCACCAGCCTGCGGGGAGCTCGGGGCTACACCTTC
CDR3aa: CATSLRGARGYTF

v_gene: TRBV20-1
j_gene: TRBJ1-1
abundance: .
d_gene: .
CDR3nt: TGCAGTGCTAGAGAGTCCCAGGGGAGAACCCCTGAAGCTTTCTTT
CDR3aa: CSARESQGRTPEAFF

v_gene: TRBV7-6
j_gene: TRBJ1-1
abundance: .
d_gene: .
CDR3nt: TGTGCCAGCAGCTTAGAAACGACGGGGAACACTGAAGCTTTCTTT
CDR3aa: CASSLETTGNTEAFF

v_gene: TRBV29-1
j_gene: TRBJ2-1
abundance: few
d_gene: TRBD2
CDR3nt: TGCAGCGGCGGGGATGGACTAGCGGTGTCCTACAATGAGCAGTTCTTC
CDR3aa: CSGGDGLAVSYNEQFF

v_gene: TRBV4-2
j_gene: TRBJ2-3
abundance: many
d_gene: TRBD2
CDR3nt: TGTGCCAGCAGCCCGGGGACTAGCGGGGCCACAGATACGCAGTATTTT
CDR3aa: CASSPGTSGATDTQYF

v_gene: TRBV6-2/TRBV6-3
j_gene: TRBJ2-5
abundance: many
d_gene: .
CDR3nt: TGTGCCAGCAGTTATGAGAGCCAAGAGACCCAGTACTTC
CDR3aa: CASSYESQETQYF

v_gene: TRBV28
j_gene: TRBJ2-5
abundance: .
d_gene: .
CDR3nt: TGTGCCAGCAGTTTTCGTGAGAGGGAGACCCAGTACTTC
CDR3aa: CASSFRERETQYF

v_gene: TRBV19
j_gene: TRBJ2-7
abundance: .
d_gene: TRBD1
CDR3nt: TGTGCCAGTACCCGGGGACAGGGGGCGGAAGAGCAGTACTTC
CDR3aa: CASTRGQGAEEQYF

v_gene: TRBV7-2
j_gene: TRBJ2-5
abundance: few
d_gene: TRBD2
CDR3nt: TGTGCCAGCAGCTCCAGCGGGGGTTTCGAGACCCAGTACTTC
CDR3aa: CASSSSGGFETQYF

v_gene: TRBV20-1
j_gene: TRBJ2-5
abundance: few
d_gene: TRBD2
CDR3nt: TGCAGTGCTAGAGATGCTAGCGGTCAAGAGACCCAGTACTTC
CDR3aa: CSARDASGQETQYF

v_gene: TRBV6-2/TRBV6-3
j_gene: TRBJ2-1
abundance: .
d_gene: .
CDR3nt: TGTGCCAGCAGTCTGGGGCCCGCGGCCAATGAGCAGTTCTTC
CDR3aa: CASSLGPAANEQFF

v_gene: TRBV5-1
j_gene: TRBJ2-1
abundance: .
d_gene: TRBD2
CDR3nt: TGCGCCAGCAGCGAACTAGCGGTAAACAATGAGCAGTTCTTC
CDR3aa: CASSELAVNNEQFF

v_gene: TRBV5-4
j_gene: TRBJ1-2
abundance: .
d_gene: .
CDR3nt: TGTGCCAGCAGCCGACCTGAGTTCTATGGCTACACCTTC
CDR3aa: CASSRPEFYGYTF

v_gene: TRBV6-6
j_gene: TRBJ1-5
abundance: many
d_gene: .
CDR3nt: TGTGCCAGCATTCCCGGGGGGGGGCAGCCCCAGCATTTT
CDR3aa: CASIPGGGQPQHF

v_gene: TRBV10-3
j_gene: TRBJ2-1
abundance: .
d_gene: TRBD2
CDR3nt: TGTGCCATCAGTGAGAGCGGGGGTTACAATGAGCAGTTCTTC
CDR3aa: CAISESGGYNEQFF

v_gene: TRBV6-1
j_gene: TRBJ2-2
abundance: .
d_gene: .
CDR3nt: TGTGCCAGCATCCGCCCTCAGAACACCGGGGAGCTGTTTTTT
CDR3aa: CASIRPQNTGELFF

v_gene: TRBV7-9
j_gene: TRBJ1-4
abundance: .
d_gene: .
CDR3nt: TGTGCCAGCACCCCTGTGAGCCAGTATGAAAAACTGTTTTTT
CDR3aa: CASTPVSQYEKLFF

v_gene: TRBV6-2/TRBV6-3
j_gene: TRBJ1-2
abundance: .
d_gene: .
CDR3nt: TGTGCCAGCAGTTACCGGGTTGACTCTAACTATGGCTACACCTTC
CDR3aa: CASSYRVDSNYGYTF

v_gene: TRBV12-3/TRBV12-4
j_gene: TRBJ2-5
abundance: many
d_gene: .
CDR3nt: TGTGCCAGCAGTGCCCCCATGGGGGCCCAGTACTTC
CDR3aa: CASSAPMGAQYF

v_gene: TRBV6-6
j_gene: TRBJ1-2
abundance: .
d_gene: .
CDR3nt: TGTGCCAGCAGTTACCAGGAAGGCTACACCTTC
CDR3aa: CASSYQEGYTF

v_gene: TRBV12-3/TRBV12-4
j_gene: TRBJ1-1
abundance: many
d_gene: TRBD1
CDR3nt: TGTGCCAGCAGTTTACAGGGGGCAGGAAACACTGAAGCTTTCTTT
CDR3aa: CASSLQGAGNTEAFF

v_gene: TRBV7-2
j_gene: TRBJ2-1
abundance: few
d_gene: TRBD2
CDR3nt: TGTGCCAGCAGCTTAGCTAGCGGGGGAGTAGGCTACAATGAGCAGTTCTTC
CDR3aa: CASSLASGGVGYNEQFF

v_gene: TRBV14
j_gene: TRBJ2-7
abundance: few
d_gene: .
CDR3nt: TGTGCCAGCAGCCAAGATTCGGACGGTATCTACGAGCAGTACTTC
CDR3aa: CASSQDSDGIYEQYF

v_gene: TRBV29-1
j_gene: TRBJ1-1
abundance: few
d_gene: .
CDR3nt: TGCAGCGTTGGACTCTCGGACGCTGAAGCTTTCTTT
CDR3aa: CSVGLSDAEAFF

v_gene: TRBV3-1
j_gene: TRBJ1-5
abundance: few
d_gene: .
CDR3nt: TGTGCCAGCAGCACCGGGGTAGGCGATCAGCCCCAGCATTTT
CDR3aa: CASSTGVGDQPQHF

v_gene: TRBV6-2/TRBV6-3
j_gene: TRBJ2-3
abundance: few
d_gene: .
CDR3nt: TGTGCCAGCAGCCCCGCGACAGAGTCTTGGGCAGATACGCAGTATTTT
CDR3aa: CASSPATESWADTQYF

v_gene: TRBV9
j_gene: TRBJ2-1
abundance: .
d_gene: .
CDR3nt: TGTGCCAGCAGCGTAGGGGCATTTGAGCAGTTCTTC
CDR3aa: CASSVGAFEQFF

v_gene: TRBV7-8
j_gene: TRBJ2-1
abundance: .
d_gene: TRBD2
CDR3nt: TGTGCCAGCAGCTTAGTGGCACTAGCGGGGGGCCTCTCCTACAATGAGCAGTTCTTC
CDR3aa: CASSLVALAGGLSYNEQFF

v_gene: TRBV10-3
j_gene: TRBJ2-2
abundance: .
d_gene: .
CDR3nt: TGTGCCACCCTGATGGACACGCTAAACGGGGAGCTGTTTTTT
CDR3aa: CATLMDTLNGELFF

v_gene: TRBV5-1
j_gene: TRBJ1-2
abundance: few
d_gene: .
CDR3nt: TGCGCCAGCACTGTGGACAGTCGGGACTATGGCTACACCTTC
CDR3aa: CASTVDSRDYGYTF

v_gene: TRBV12-3/TRBV12-4
j_gene: TRBJ1-5
abundance: .
d_gene: .
CDR3nt: TGTGCCAGCAGTTTAGGGTCGCAGATCAATCAGCCCCAGCATTTT
CDR3aa: CASSLGSQINQPQHF